One T cell receptor (beta chain) is described in this entry. The antigen is undetermined. Germline assignment: CDR1 LGHNA and CDR2 YSLEER. The CDR3 is made up of 13 amino acids. The V end lost 1 base, the J end lost 1 base, and 4 bases lay between the germline ends. This entry belongs to a study of OX40 agonist ivuxolimab in advanced cancers. Overall study findings and caveats: Mean expanded clone counts were higher in CD8+ than CD4+ T cells.

Repertoires were generated with immunoSEQ multiplex PCR, while TCRdb's copy carries only in-frame clones and drops some. The sample yields some 130,000 clones, 75% to 90% seen once. Specimen: CD4+ or CD8+ T cells sorted from blood, collected in a trial of the OX40 agonist ivuxolimab. The chain uses TRBV4-3 and TRBJ1-1; D uncertain. The sequence was obtained from an adult with an advanced solid tumor such as melanoma, head and neck, liver or kidney cancer. This CDR3 reads CASSQGGNTEAFF. In nucleotides, the CDR3 is TGCGCCAGCAGCCAAGGAGGGAACACTGAAGCTTTCTTT.